Each of the 14 T cell receptor beta chains below was sequenced from the same sample in a study of human T cells and chemical hapten exposure. One entry per CDR3 protein, called by TCRdb with MiXCR from the RACE reads. The data contain 35,000 to 50,000 distinct CDR3 sequences, 4.3% of them singletons. The sample's time point: healthy volunteer bleed at 2 weeks. RNA extraction used unfractionated whole blood as the source of total RNA. Sequencing was carried out using whole blood. The receptors come from a female donor in good health. Some clones in this sample may be carry-over from other donors' samples.

This clonotype was detected many times. The rearrangement joins TRBV6-5 to TRBJ1-1; 7 bases are a match to TRBD1. Looked up from germline, CDR1 is MNHEY and CDR2 is SVGAGI. The V gene end was trimmed by 0 bases and the J gene end by 11 bases; junction bases not matched to a gene: 3. This CDR3 region has 12 residues. CDR3 sequence: CASSYSTGLAFF. CDR3 bases: TGTGCCAGCAGTTACTCGACAGGGCTGGCTTTCTTT.

The chain couples TRBV6-1 to TRBJ2-7, with D unresolved. Germline values: CDR1 MNHNS, CDR2 SASEGT. This CDR3 has 14 residues. V was clipped by 0 bases and J by 7 bases, with 13 bases between them. In DNA, the CDR3 is TGTGCCAGCAGTGAAGCCGGTGAAGTGCGGGAGCAGTACTTC. It is translated as CASSEAGEVREQYF.

There are many counts of this clonotype. The rearrangement uses TRBV20-1 and TRBJ1-2; no clear D. Deletions cut 8 bases from V and 1 base from J, with 11 bases between. The CDR3 contains 12 residues. In germline, CDR1 is DFQATT, CDR2 SNEGSKA (reference sequence). The CDR3 DNA follows: TGCAGTTTCGCGACGAGTAACTATGGCTACACCTTC. Encoded protein: CSFATSNYGYTF.

In its sample, this clonotype was seen many times. V and J are TRBV20-1 and TRBJ2-7; 9 bases fit TRBD1. V lost 1 base to trimming and J lost 0 bases; unmatched junction nucleotides: 13. The CDR3 runs to 18 residues. The germline V gene encodes CDR1 DFQATT and CDR2 SNEGSKA (reference sequence). The CDR3 DNA reads TGCAGTGCTAGAGGTGATCCGGGACAGGGTAGCAGCTCCTACGAGCAGTACTTC. Its translation is CSARGDPGQGSSSYEQYF.

This clonotype was seen repeatedly, ten times or more. The rearrangement joins TRBV5-1 to TRBJ2-7; the match to TRBD1 covers 10 bases. Germline V CDR1 and CDR2: SGHRS, YFSETQ. The V gene end was trimmed by 4 bases and the J gene end by 0 bases; junction bases not matched to a gene: 1. The CDR3 sequence is 14 residues long. In nucleotides, the CDR3 is TGCGCCAGCAGCGGGACAGGGGTCTCCTACGAGCAGTACTTC. It specifies CASSGTGVSYEQYF.

The chain employs TRBV6-6 and TRBJ1-6; 8 nucleotides agree with TRBD1. The J segment lost 7 bases and the V segment lost 6 bases, leaving 8 bases of the junction unmatched. The CDR3 totals 15 residues. Germline CDR1 is MNHNY and CDR2 is SVGAGI (reference sequence). The CDR3 nucleotides read TGTGCCAGCAGCCAGACAGGGGACGGAAATTCACCCCTCCACTTT. Its translation: CASSQTGDGNSPLHF.

This clonotype was seen at least ten times. The CDR3 protein is CASSLAGGGLTDTQYF. The DNA of the CDR3 is TGTGCCAGCAGCTTAGCTGGCGGGGGACTCACAGATACGCAGTATTTT. This chain connects TRBV5-6 to TRBJ2-3; 7 positions agree with TRBD2. V lost 2 bases to trimming and J lost 2 bases; unmatched junction nucleotides: 8. Germline CDR1 reads SGHDT; CDR2 reads YYEEEE. The CDR3 runs 16 residues. Drawing the rest from reference TRBV5-6 and TRBJ2-3, the complete variable domain is DAGVTQSPTHLIKTRGQQVTLRCSPKSGHDTVSWYQQALGQGPQFIFQYYEEEERQRGNFPDRFSGHQFPNYSSELNVNALLLGDSALYLCASSLAGGGLTDTQYFGPGTRLTVL.

This clonotype was seen many times. The chain combines TRBV6-1 with TRBJ2-7; a weak D match, TRBD1 (6 bases). The ends were cut back, 4 bases at V and 12 bases at J, with 16 bases in the middle. This CDR3 contains 12 residues. Germline V gene sequence: CDR1 MNHNS, CDR2 SASEGT. CDR3 sequence: CASSGHRADGYF. DNA for the CDR3: TGTGCCAGCAGTGGGCACAGGGCTGATGGGTACTTC.

The V gene is TRBV7-6, the J gene TRBJ2-1, with D perhaps matching TRBD1 (5 bases). This CDR3 is 14 amino acids long. V was trimmed by 7 bases and J by 6 bases, leaving 16 bases between them. The V gene's germline CDR1 is SGHVS and CDR2 FNYEAQ. The CDR3 region has the DNA TGTGCCAGCACCTCAGGGTACTCGTTCAATGAGCAGTTCTTC. Translated, it gives CASTSGYSFNEQFF.

On this clonotype: A much bigger clone sits one base away, suggesting this may be a read error. J is TRBJ1-1 and V is TRBV6-1; a weak D match, TRBD1 (5 bases). This CDR3 contains 17 residues. Per the germline V gene, CDR1 is MNHNS and CDR2 is SASEGT. The CDR3 DNA is TGTGCCAGCAGTGTTCGAATCTGGGGGGTGCTGAACACTAAAGCTTTCTTT. Its protein is CASSVRIWGVLNTKAFF.

This clonotype has ten or more counts. The CDR3: CSVATGPTGNTIYF. Here the CDR3 DNA reads TGCAGCGTCGCGACAGGTCCAACAGGAAACACCATATATTTT. The chain recombines TRBV29-1 with TRBJ1-3, with D perhaps TRBD1 (6 bases). Trimming took 6 bases from V and 4 from J, leaving 16 bases between them. The CDR3 contains 14 residues. Germline CDR1 and CDR2: SQVTM and ANQGSEA. Full variable domain (remainder filled in from reference TRBV29-1 and TRBJ1-3): SAVISQKPSRDICQRGTSLTIQCQVDSQVTMMFWYRQQPGQSLTLIATANQGSEATYESGFVIDKFPISRPNLTFSTLTVSNMSPEDSSIYLCSVATGPTGNTIYFGEGSWLTVV.

This clonotype was counted between two and nine times. The genes are TRBV5-1 and TRBJ2-2, with a tentative D call TRBD1 (6 bases). Germline V gene data show CDR1 as SGHRS and CDR2 as YFSETQ. CDR3 length: 15 amino acids. V lost 1 base, J lost 5 bases, and 12 bases lay in between. The chain's CDR3 is CASSLLQGSTGELFF. Written as DNA, the CDR3 is TGCGCCAGCAGCTTGCTACAGGGAAGTACCGGGGAGCTGTTTTTT.

This clonotype was found a few times. This chain joins TRBV7-8 and TRBJ2-1; 8 bases align to TRBD2. The CDR3 totals 15 residues. Trimming took 6 bases from V and 3 from J; bases not matched to a gene: 7. Germline-derived CDR1 and CDR2 are SGHVS and FQNEAQ. Written as DNA, the CDR3 is TGTGCCAGCAGTCGGTCGGGGGGGCTCTACAATGAGCAGTTCTTC. Residues: CASSRSGGLYNEQFF. The whole variable domain, filled in from reference TRBV7-8 and TRBJ2-1, reads GAGVSQSPRYKVAKRGQDVALRCDPISGHVSLFWYQQALGQGPEFLTYFQNEAQLDKSGLPSDRFFAERPEGSVSTLKIQRTQQEDSAVYLCASSRSGGLYNEQFFGPGTRLTVL.

The V gene is TRBV3-1, the J gene TRBJ2-3, with TRBD2 as a possible D gene (7 bases). Germline V gene data show CDR1 as LGHDT and CDR2 as YNNKEL (reference sequence). This CDR3 contains 18 residues. The germline V and J ends were trimmed by 1 base and 0 bases, with 17 bases remaining between them. CDR3 sequence: CASSQGPLGGGSTDTQYF. CDR3 bases: TGTGCCAGCAGCCAAGGCCCTCTAGGGGGGGGTAGCACAGATACGCAGTATTTT.